Shown below are 2 T cell receptor beta chains from a single sample sequenced in a study of CD8 T cells in Susac syndrome (dated 2019 in TCRdb). The library was obtained by the immunoSEQ multiplex PCR assay. RNA was extracted with the RNeasy kit and roughly 0.45 to 1 ug was reverse transcribed using random hexamers. TCRdb applied fastp at Q25 and MiXCR to the public reads, then kept only in-frame beta chains. Each record represents a unique CDR3 protein, reported with the most common genes and DNA among its rows. The table for this sample lists about 290,000 distinct CDR3 sequences; roughly 85% of them were counted only once. Around 0.2% of the sample lies in the top ten. Sequenced sample: CD8+ T cells from PBMCs. The receptor source for this set is a human donor with multiple sclerosis.

This chain links TRBV7-9 with TRBJ2-7; no clear D gene. CDR3 length: 13 amino acids. CDR1 and CDR2 from the germline V gene are SEHNR and FQNEAQ (reference sequence). Trimming stripped 5 bases from V and 3 bases from J, with 11 bases between. CDR3 sequence: CASSPRLGYEQYF. CDR3 nucleotides: TGTGCCAGCAGCCCACGGCTGGGCTACGAGCAGTACTTC.

This chain connects TRBV4-3 to TRBJ1-4; unclear D gene. Trimming removed 0 bases at V and 0 bases at J, with 5 bases between. Germline loops: CDR1 LGHNA, CDR2 YSLEER. The CDR3 consists of 15 residues. Here the CDR3 DNA reads TGCGCCAGCAGCCAAGAAGTTGCAACTAATGAAAAACTGTTTTTT. This codes for CASSQEVATNEKLFF.